This T cell receptor beta chain was captured in a study of blood T cell repertoires in COVID-19. About the study: Acute and convalescent COVID-19 specimens originated in the United States, Italy and Spain. T cells, B-cell-depleted T cells, or PBMCs supplied cDNA or gDNA.

The V and J ends lost 3 bases and 3 bases respectively, with 11 bases between them. The germline CDR1 and CDR2 sequences are SQVTM and ANQGSEA. The CDR3 runs 13 residues. Seattle cases were enrolled at active infection and followed longitudinally. In the source study's methods: Cell counts per sample came from amplifying reference gene primers. Here immunoSEQ multiplex PCR was the method, and the copy in TCRdb shows in-frame clones only, minus some. The V and J calls and the clone size are those of that table, but D and trimming were determined from the DNA. The repertoire holds 150,000 to 200,000 clones, with approximately 78% as singletons.

The clonotype originates from a woman of 80 years or more with COVID-19, enrolled during active disease. The chain employs TRBV29-1 and TRBJ1-1; D not resolved. The sequenced material came from peripheral blood. Here the CDR3 DNA reads TGCAGCGTTGAGGTCAAGCAGGACACTGAAGCTTTCTTT. Protein product: CSVEVKQDTEAFF.